The next 9 T cell receptor beta chains were all read from a single sample in a study of T cell responses to AZD1222 COVID-19 vaccine. The table came from immunoSEQ multiplex PCR; TCRdb's copy has only in-frame clones and leaves some out. This table holds nearly 110,000 clones, approximately 90% found once. The specimen was peripheral blood, collected on day 0 of AZD1222 vaccination. These receptors all come from an adult in good health.

The table lists this clone with many counts. The CDR3 DNA is TGTGCCAGCAGCCAAGAATATAGGACAGGGGATAGCTACACCTTC. As protein: CASSQEYRTGDSYTF. The chain recombines TRBV4-2 with TRBJ1-2, with TRBD1 identical over 9 bases. V lost 0 bases, J lost 9 bases, and 8 bases stayed unmatched. CDR3 size: 15 residues. The germline CDR1 and CDR2 sequences are LGHNA and YNFKEQ.

This clone was counted once. The rearrangement links TRBV5-1 to TRBJ1-3; no definite D call. The CDR3 is 12 residues long. The germline V gene has CDR1 SGHRS and CDR2 YFSETQ. V gave up 7 bases and J gave up 4 bases, with 9 bases separating them. CDR3 amino acids: CASRDAGNTIYF. In DNA, the CDR3 is TGCGCCAGCCGGGATGCGGGAAACACCATATATTTT.

The rearrangement links TRBV6-2 or TRBV6-3 to TRBJ2-2; D might be TRBD2 (7 bases). CDR1 and CDR2 (germline): MNHEY, SVGEGT. The CDR3 runs to 16 residues. Trimming shortened V by 0 bases and J by 5 bases, and 13 bases separated the two germline ends. Written as DNA, the CDR3 is TGTGCCAGCAGTTACTCGGCGGGGGCGGCTACCGGGGAGCTGTTTTTT. Translation: CASSYSAGAATGELFF.

The rearrangement links TRBV27 to TRBJ1-1, with 7 bases identical to TRBD1. This CDR3 comprises 14 residues. Germline V gene lookup returns CDR1 MNHEY and CDR2 SMNVEV (reference sequence). V was clipped by 8 bases and J by 0 bases; unmatched bases: 6. CDR3 bases: TGTGCCAGCCACAGGGGCACGATGAACACTGAAGCTTTCTTT. It encodes CASHRGTMNTEAFF.

The gene calls are TRBV3-1 (or the pseudogene TRBV3-2) and TRBJ2-1; D unclear. Germline CDR1 reads LGHDT; CDR2 reads YNNKEL (reference sequence). V shed 0 bases and J shed 7 bases, with 10 bases lying between them. This CDR3 spans 14 amino acids. Written as DNA, the CDR3 is TGTGCCAGCAGCCAAGATCCCTCCCGAAATGAGCAGTTCTTC. Translating gives CASSQDPSRNEQFF.

V gene TRBV5-4 combines with J gene TRBJ2-1, with D possibly TRBD2 on 6 matching bases. Germline V CDR1 and CDR2: SGHNT, YYREEE (reference sequence). Between the trimmed V and J ends, which lost 4 bases and 4 bases, there was a span of 15 bases. There are 15 residues in the CDR3. The CDR3 sequence: CASSPLAGSYNEQFF. The CDR3 DNA is TGTGCCAGCAGCCCCTTGGCGGGGAGTTACAATGAGCAGTTCTTC.

A few counts support this clone. The chain uses TRBV9 and TRBJ1-2, with 7 positions matching TRBD1. After removal of 7 bases from V and 8 bases from J, the junction contained 14 bases not matched to a gene. Germline CDR1 SGDLS, CDR2 YYNGEE. This CDR3 region has 14 residues. Here the CDR3 reads CASYPSDREGGYTF. The CDR3 DNA follows: TGTGCCAGCTACCCCTCAGACAGGGAGGGCGGCTACACCTTC.

The rearrangement uses TRBV6-2 or TRBV6-3 and TRBJ1-1; D gene uncertain. CDR3 length: 14 amino acids. Germline values: CDR1 MNHEY, CDR2 SVGEGT. V was shortened by 2 bases and J by 8 bases, with 15 bases between the two germline ends. Written as DNA, the CDR3 is TGTGCCAGCAGTTACGAGGTCAGCGCAGCCGAAGCTTTCTTT. Translated: CASSYEVSAAEAFF.

This chain connects TRBV24-1 to TRBJ2-2; 8 bases map to TRBD1. The germline gives CDR1 KGHDR, CDR2 SFDVKD. The CDR3 is 15 residues long. V dropped 6 bases and J dropped 7; count of bases not matched to a gene: 9. CDR3 region: CATSNPGGANGELFF. The CDR3 DNA is TGTGCCACCAGTAATCCAGGGGGCGCGAACGGGGAGCTGTTTTTT.